This T cell receptor beta chain is from a study of blood T cell repertoires in COVID-19. Study-wide background: Collection of acute and convalescent COVID-19 samples took place in the United States, Italy and Spain.

This clone was observed a few times. Germline loops: CDR1 SEHNR, CDR2 FQNEAQ (reference sequence). Deletions cut 5 bases from V and 8 bases from J, with 12 bases between. The CDR3 sequence is 12 residues long. Original processing notes: Estimates of nucleated cell counts were drawn from the amplification of reference gene primers. Repertoires were generated with immunoSEQ multiplex PCR, while TCRdb's copy carries only in-frame clones and drops some. The DNA was the basis for D and trimming; V, J and clone size are from that table. Found here are 250,000 or so clones, less than 90% of them singletons; the top ten hold about 1.6%.

The sample taken for sequencing was peripheral blood. This receptor was taken from a woman in her 40s who had recovered from COVID-19. The chain recombines TRBV7-9 with TRBJ1-1; D is possibly TRBD1 (6 bases). The DNA for the CDR3 is TGTGCCAGCAGCACCAGGGGCCCAGAAGCTTTCTTT. Protein product: CASSTRGPEAFF.